The entry below describes one T cell receptor beta chain. The target antigen is unknown. This entry is derived from a study of a mutant IDH1 vaccine in newly diagnosed glioma. The wider study: Vaccines were begun 4-6 weeks after radiotherapy alone, or with temozolomide cycles.

Sample time point: week 35, safety follow-up. A single vaccine dose contained 300 ug of mutant IDH1 20-mer peptide, and topical imiquimod was used with it. The table came from immunoSEQ multiplex PCR; TCRdb's copy has only in-frame clones and leaves some out. The sample contains about 65,000 clones, more than 80% of which appear only once. This TCR was sampled from a man aged 40-50 years with glioma. The source was PBMCs, collected from a glioma patient whose treatment included an IDH1 peptide vaccine.

The CDR3 loop is CASSPHRVGELFF. The CDR3, as DNA: TGTGCCAGCAGTCCGCATAGGGTGGGGGAGCTGTTTTTT. The V gene is TRBV6-5, the J gene TRBJ2-2; D is undetermined. The CDR3 contains 13 residues. Germline loops: CDR1 MNHEY, CDR2 SVGAGI. V was shortened by 5 bases and J by 8 bases, with 12 bases between the two germline ends.